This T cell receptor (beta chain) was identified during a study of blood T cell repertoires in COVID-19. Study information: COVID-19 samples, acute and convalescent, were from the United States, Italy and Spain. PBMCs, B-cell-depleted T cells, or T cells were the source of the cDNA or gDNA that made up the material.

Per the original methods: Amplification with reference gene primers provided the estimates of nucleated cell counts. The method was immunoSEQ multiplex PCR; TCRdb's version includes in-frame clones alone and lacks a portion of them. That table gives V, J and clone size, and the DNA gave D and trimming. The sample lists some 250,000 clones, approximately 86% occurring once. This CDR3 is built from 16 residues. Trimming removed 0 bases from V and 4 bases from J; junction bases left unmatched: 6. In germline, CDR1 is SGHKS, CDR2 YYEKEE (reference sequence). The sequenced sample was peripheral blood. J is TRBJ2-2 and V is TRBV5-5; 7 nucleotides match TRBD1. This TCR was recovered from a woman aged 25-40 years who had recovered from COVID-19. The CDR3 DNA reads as TGTGCCAGCAGCTTGGGAGGGGGCGCAGGCACCGGGGAGCTGTTTTTT. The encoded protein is CASSLGGGAGTGELFF.